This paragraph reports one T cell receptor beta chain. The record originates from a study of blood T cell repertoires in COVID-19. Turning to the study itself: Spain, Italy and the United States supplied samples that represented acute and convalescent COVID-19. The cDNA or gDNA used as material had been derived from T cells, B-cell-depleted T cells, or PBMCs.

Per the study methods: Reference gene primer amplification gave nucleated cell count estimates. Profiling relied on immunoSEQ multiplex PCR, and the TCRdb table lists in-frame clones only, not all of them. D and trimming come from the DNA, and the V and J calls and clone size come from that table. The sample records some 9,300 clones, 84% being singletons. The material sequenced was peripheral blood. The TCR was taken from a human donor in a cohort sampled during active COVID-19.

CDR3 in amino acids: CASSDERGTGGSEQYF. The CDR3 DNA sequence: TGTGCCAGCAGCGACGAAAGGGGGACAGGGGGAAGCGAGCAGTACTTC. The rearrangement links TRBV7-9 to TRBJ2-7, with 11 bases aligning to TRBD1. Germline V gene data show CDR1 as SEHNR and CDR2 as FQNEAQ (reference sequence). Germline trimming cut 5 bases from V and 6 bases from J; bases unmatched to any gene: 12. The CDR3 contains 16 residues. The variable domain in full, with the rest retrieved from reference TRBV7-9 and TRBJ2-7, is DTGVSQNPRHKITKRGQNVTFRCDPISEHNRLYWYRQTLGQGPEFLTYFQNEAQLEKSRLLSDRFSAERPKGSFSTLEIQRTEQGDSAMYLCASSDERGTGGSEQYFGPGTRLTVT.